These 5 T cell receptor beta chains came from one sample sequenced in a study of PD-1 blockade in classical Hodgkin lymphoma. Relapse was seen in all patients after autologous stem cell transplantation, and brentuximab vedotin exposure was variable. Method: immunoSEQ multiplex PCR; TCRdb's copy keeps in-frame clones and lacks some. The data contain just over 60,000 clones, 70% to 90% of them singletons. The specimen comprised peripheral blood mononuclear cells (PBMCs), sampled at baseline. Receptors were obtained from a human donor with classical Hodgkin lymphoma.

This clone appeared a single time. The same CDR3 can be traced to other DNA sequences in this sample. The chain uses TRBV7-2 and TRBJ1-1, with D uncertain. CDR1 is SGHTA and CDR2 is FQGNSA in the germline V gene. There are 14 residues in the CDR3. V dropped 1 base and J dropped 5 bases, with 11 bases sitting between them. The CDR3 region has the DNA TGTGCCAGCAGCTTAGACGGAAGAGGTACTGAAGCTTTCTTT. Translation gives CASSLDGRGTEAFF.

The chain uses TRBV27 and TRBJ2-7; no reliable D call. CDR1 is MNHEY and CDR2 is SMNVEV in the germline V gene (reference sequence). V shed 6 bases and J shed 0 bases, with 9 bases lying between them. The CDR3 is made up of 13 amino acids. CDR3 residues: CASSWTGSYEQYF. The CDR3, as DNA: TGTGCCAGCAGCTGGACGGGCTCCTACGAGCAGTACTTC.

The CDR3 bases are TGTGCCACCAGAAGGGACAGGGGGGTCCCCGGGGAGCTGTTTTTT. This translates into CATRRDRGVPGELFF. V usage is TRBV15 and J usage is TRBJ2-2; TRBD1 aligns across 11 bases. Unmatched junction bases numbered 6, after V lost 6 bases and J lost 6 bases. The length of the CDR3 is 15 residues. CDR1 LNHNV and CDR2 YYDKDF come from the germline V gene (reference sequence). Based on the CDR3 plus reference TRBV15 and TRBJ2-2, the full variable domain is DAMVIQNPRYQVTQFGKPVTLSCSQTLNHNVMYWYQQKSSQAPKLLFHYYDKDFNNEADTPDNFQSRRPNTSFCFLDIRSPGLGDTAMYLCATRRDRGVPGELFFGEGSRLTVL.

This chain joins TRBV9 and TRBJ1-3; no clear D gene. The CDR3 loop spans 13 amino acids. V dropped 0 bases and J dropped 4 bases, with 5 bases sitting between them. Germline CDR1 reads SGDLS; CDR2 reads YYNGEE. CDR3 amino acids: CASSVVEGNTIYF. The CDR3 DNA sequence: TGTGCCAGCAGCGTAGTGGAGGGAAACACCATATATTTT. Filled out from reference TRBV9 and TRBJ1-3, the complete variable domain reads DSGVTQTPKHLITATGQRVTLRCSPRSGDLSVYWYQQSLDQGLQFLIQYYNGEERAKGNILERFSAQQFPDLHSELNLSSLELGDSALYFCASSVVEGNTIYFGEGSWLTVV.

This clone appeared a single time. The sample has other DNA sequences that encode this CDR3 too. The chain employs TRBV6-4 and TRBJ1-1, with D unclear. Per germline, CDR1 MRHNA and CDR2 SNTAGT. The V end was cut by 0 bases, the J end by 2 bases, with 4 bases between. The CDR3 contains 13 residues. The CDR3 is CASSDSPNTEAFF. CDR3 DNA sequence: TGTGCCAGCAGTGACTCCCCAAACACTGAAGCTTTCTTT.